One TCR beta chain is described in this entry. Its cognate antigen is unknown. The sample belongs to a study of T-cell memory formation after mild COVID-19. General study results and limits: The study detected some responding clones in pre-infection memory, suggesting cross-reactive memory joined.

TCRalpha and TCRbeta libraries used 5'RACE with constant-segment primers and UMIs. TCRdb redid the calling of the 5' RACE reads with MiXCR, one entry per CDR3 protein. The table lists 200,000 to 250,000 distinct CDR3 sequences, 15% of them singletons. The origin of this receptor is an adult woman who had mild COVID-19 (a few samples of this study predate the infection). Cell type and time point are not known. The sample consisted of PBMCs or a T cell subset sorted from them (not recorded which).

CDR3: CASSPQSTPDTQYF. As DNA, the CDR3 is TGTGCCAGCAGCCCGCAATCCACCCCAGATACGCAGTATTTT. The chain carries TRBV7-7 and TRBJ2-3; D is undetermined. V was cut by 5 bases and J by 4 bases, with 13 bases left in between. The CDR3 extends over 14 amino acids. The germline V gene encodes CDR1 SSHAT and CDR2 FNYEAQ (reference sequence).